This T cell receptor (beta chain) was captured by sequencing in a study of blood T cell repertoires in COVID-19 (dated by TCRdb to about 2020). Background on the whole study: The collaborator samples originated in the United States, Italy and Spain and spanned the acute and convalescent phases of COVID-19. The samples were drawn from the first 160 participants of the ongoing ImmuneRACE study and from 1,254 subjects provided by 6 global collaborators. The dataset comprised deeply sampled blood TCRbeta repertoires from subjects exposed to, actively infected with, or recovered from COVID-19. A freely available public database, intended as a resource for researchers studying the immune response to SARS-CoV-2, is where the repertoires were released. Nearly every sample came with metadata listing a de-identified subject ID, COVID-19 status, age in years and sex. The prospective study material was composed of cDNA or gDNA derived from T cells, B-cell-depleted T cells, or PBMCs. HLA class I and class II types, where available, came from metadata supplied by the sample provider rather than from assay-based typing. What the authors observed across the whole study: Clinical and demographic metadata were provided uncurated, with the amount varying by source and participant.

On this clone itself: Its target antigen remains unknown. Nothing much larger sits one base from this clone, and base qualities are not available.

Participants in the prospective study were aged about 18 to 89 years, lived in under 30 United States geographic areas, and enrolled through a virtual design. In the prospective study, participants were assigned to cohorts based on the clinical history participants reported in a screening survey and a study questionnaire. In the prospective study, whole blood, serum and a nasopharyngeal or oropharyngeal swab were collected from each participant by mobile phlebotomists. Participants in the prospective study had the option to provide additional blood draws and questionnaires over a roughly two-month period. Blood samples from the prospective study were shipped frozen or at room temperature prior to DNA extraction. The immunoSEQ Assay, a bias-controlled multiplex PCR, was used to amplify TCRbeta CDR3 regions from genomic DNA. On the authors' methods: The number of nucleated cells in each sample was estimated from the amplification of reference gene primers within the assay. To quantify the absolute abundance of each unique TCRbeta CDR3 rearrangement, sequence reads were collapsed and filtered. For each sample, productive Simpson clonality was calculated as the square root of Simpson's diversity index over productive rearrangements. In TCRdb, the immuneACCESS table is reduced to in-frame sequences with V and J assigned. These tables do not hold every clone; where another copy was compared, an unresolved V gene accounts for under half, and the others remain unexplained. That table supplies the V and J calls and clone size; D and trimming were determined from the DNA. The sample table records some 240,000 clones; approximately 86% of these occur just once. In total, the top ten clones hold 3% to 4% of the sample.

Taken from cysteine to phenylalanine, the CDR3 has 13 residues. The read is trimmed to its CDR3 DNA, 39 bases read in frame from base 1. The germline V gene yields KGHSH for CDR1 and LQKENI for CDR2. The junction carries 12 bases between V and J, which are trimmed by 5 bases and 5 bases respectively. Source material: PBMCs or T cells enriched from blood (not recorded which). The V and J genes are TRBV18 and TRBJ2-5; the D gene remains uncertain. The TCR sequence derives from a woman in her forties with acute COVID-19. The CDR3 in this case is CASSFATGETQYF. The nucleotides are TGTGCCAGCTCATTTGCTACCGGTGAGACCCAGTACTTC.